The 26 T cell receptor beta chains below were found in one sample sequenced in a study of CD8+ T cells in alopecia areata (dated by TCRdb to 2016 to 2019). Libraries were built with the immunoSEQ multiplex PCR assay. For TCR sequencing, RNA was extracted from every sample and reverse transcribed into cDNA to serve as template. TCRdb's version of the immuneACCESS table is confined to in-frame rearrangements and falls short of the full clone set. An unresolved V gene accounts for under half of the shortfall where checked; the remainder is of unknown origin. For this sample the table gives around 190,000 clones, of which 45% to 70% were detected only once. Clones ranked in the top ten supply over 4% of the sample. Specimen: CD8+ T cells sorted from blood. The receptors stem from a human donor in good health.

V gene TRBV7-2 combines with J gene TRBJ2-1; D call uncertain. V lost 5 bases and J lost 8, with 19 bases in between. This CDR3 is 15 amino acids long. CDR1 and CDR2 from the germline V gene are SGHTA and FQGNSA. The DNA of the CDR3 is TGTGCCAGCAGCCGGCCTTACGGCAGTGGCCATGAGCAGTTCTTC. This codes for CASSRPYGSGHEQFF.

J is TRBJ2-1 and V is TRBV7-6, with 9 bases that match TRBD2. Trimming cost V 1 base and J 7 bases; bases outside gene matches: 8. The V gene's germline CDR1 is SGHVS and CDR2 FNYEAQ. CDR3 length: 16 residues. The DNA of the CDR3 is TGTGCCAGCAGCTTAGAAGGCCTAGCGGGGAGTAATGAGCAGTTCTTC. As protein: CASSLEGLAGSNEQFF.

CDR3 region: CASSFLGEQYF. CDR3 coding DNA: TGTGCCAGCAGTTTCTTAGGGGAGCAGTACTTC. The rearrangement uses TRBV27 and TRBJ2-7; D call uncertain. The V end lost 3 bases, the J end lost 7 bases, and 7 bases lay between the germline ends. Germline loops: CDR1 MNHEY, CDR2 SMNVEV (reference sequence). The CDR3 is made up of 11 amino acids.

Ten or more counts support this clone. CDR3: CASSPGGTIPSEQYF. The CDR3 bases are TGTGCCAGCAGCCCAGGGGGTACGATCCCCTCCGAGCAGTACTTC. The rearrangement joins TRBV11-2 to TRBJ2-7; 7 bases map to TRBD1. The CDR3 runs 15 residues. The trim removed 5 bases at V and 6 bases at J, leaving 13 bases unmatched. Looked up from germline, CDR1 is SGHAT and CDR2 is FQNNGV.

This clone was seen only a few times. The chain has TRBV4-1 and TRBJ1-4, with 9 nucleotides matching TRBD1. CDR3 size: 15 residues. V trimming: 5 bases; J trimming: 8 bases; junction bases outside the gene matches: 9. Germline V gene sequence: CDR1 MGHRA, CDR2 YSYEKL. CDR3 region: CASSGTGGKGEKLFF. The CDR3 DNA reads as TGCGCCAGCAGCGGAACAGGGGGCAAAGGGGAAAAACTGTTTTTT.

The chain links TRBV20-1 to TRBJ1-2; unclear D gene. The CDR3 is made up of 10 amino acids. Trimming took 6 bases from V and 7 from J, leaving 9 bases between them. CDR1 and CDR2 (germline): DFQATT, SNEGSKA (reference sequence). CDR3 sequence (DNA): TGCAGTGCCCCCCCCTGTGGCTACACCTTC. It encodes CSAPPCGYTF.

This chain uses TRBV5-6 with TRBJ2-3, with unresolved D. Looked up from germline, CDR1 is SGHDT and CDR2 is YYEEEE. The CDR3 sequence is 15 residues long. The ends were cut back, 4 bases at V and 6 bases at J, with 18 bases in the middle. In DNA, the CDR3 is TGTGCCAGCAGCGATACCGGGCCCCCGAAGGATACGCAGTATTTT. Its translation: CASSDTGPPKDTQYF.

The J gene is TRBJ2-2, the V gene TRBV30, with D maybe TRBD1 (6 bases). CDR1 and CDR2 (germline): GTSNPN, SVGIG (reference sequence). With 4 bases removed from V and 6 bases from J, the gap between germline ends came to 9 bases. This CDR3 comprises 12 residues. The CDR3 DNA is TGTGCCTGGAAACAGGGCTCCGGGGAGCTGTTTTTT. Its translation: CAWKQGSGELFF.

CDR3 loop: CASSLLNPGLVQFF. In nucleotides, the CDR3 is TGTGCCAGCAGCCTATTGAACCCAGGGTTGGTGCAGTTCTTC. This rearrangement joins TRBV5-6 to TRBJ2-1, with D perhaps TRBD1 (5 bases). The CDR3 length is 14 residues. The germline gives CDR1 SGHDT, CDR2 YYEEEE. V lost 4 bases to trimming and J lost 12 bases, with 20 bases between them.

This chain joins TRBV13 and TRBJ2-1; 11 nucleotides match TRBD2. Trimming cost V 6 bases and J 7 bases; bases outside gene matches: 8. The CDR3 length is 15 residues. Germline V gives CDR1 PRHDT, CDR2 FYEKMQ (reference sequence). The CDR3 coding sequence is TGTGCCAGCAGTTCTACTAGCGGGGGTGTAAATGAGCAGTTCTTC. This sequence encodes CASSSTSGGVNEQFF.

V usage is TRBV15 and J usage is TRBJ1-5; D uncertain. The CDR3 has 16 amino acids. Germline values: CDR1 LNHNV, CDR2 YYDKDF (reference sequence). The V gene lost 3 bases and the J gene lost 0 bases, with 12 bases spanning the gap. CDR3 sequence (DNA): TGTGCCACCAGCAGGAATACAGCAATTAGCAATCAGCCCCAGCATTTT. Amino acids: CATSRNTAISNQPQHF.

The chain uses TRBV4-1 and TRBJ1-1; 7 bases fit TRBD1. Looked up from germline, CDR1 is MGHRA and CDR2 is YSYEKL. V was clipped by 4 bases and J by 1 base; unmatched bases: 6. This CDR3 has 15 amino acids. The CDR3 DNA sequence: TGCGCCAGCAGCCCTAGCGACAGGGAGAACACTGAAGCTTTCTTT. Protein product: CASSPSDRENTEAFF.

This clone occurred a few times. The chain joins TRBV5-1 to TRBJ1-2; D gene unclear. Trimming stripped 1 base from V and 7 bases from J, with 17 bases between. CDR3 length: 15 residues. CDR1 and CDR2 (germline): SGHRS, YFSETQ. Written as DNA, the CDR3 is TGCGCCAGCAGCTTGCTTCCGGCACTGGATCGTGGCTACACCTTC. It specifies CASSLLPALDRGYTF. Based on the CDR3 plus reference TRBV5-1 and TRBJ1-2, the full variable domain is KAGVTQTPRYLIKTRGQQVTLSCSPISGHRSVSWYQQTPGQGLQFLFEYFSETQRNKGNFPGRFSGRQFSNSRSEMNVSTLELGDSALYLCASSLLPALDRGYTFGSGTRLTVV.

V gene TRBV29-1 combines with J gene TRBJ1-1; D remains unclear. V shed 7 bases and J shed 11 bases, with 20 bases lying between them. Germline-derived CDR1 and CDR2 are SQVTM and ANQGSEA. The CDR3 covers 12 residues. The CDR3: CSANDPPPRAFF. The CDR3 DNA reads as TGCAGCGCAAATGACCCCCCTCCTCGGGCTTTCTTT.

Of note for this clone: The same CDR3 arises from other DNA sequences in this sample as well. The J gene is TRBJ1-2, the V gene TRBV29-1; no reliable D call. From germline, CDR1 is SQVTM and CDR2 ANQGSEA. V was clipped by 5 bases and J by 4 bases, with 8 bases between them. This CDR3 is 11 amino acids long. The CDR3 protein is CSVRGSYGYTF. As DNA, the CDR3 is TGCAGCGTTCGGGGATCCTATGGCTACACCTTC.

This clone was counted a few times. This chain joins TRBV5-1 and TRBJ2-3; 9 bases line up with TRBD1. The V gene end was trimmed by 7 bases and the J gene end by 6 bases; junction bases not matched to a gene: 3. CDR1 SGHRS and CDR2 YFSETQ come from the germline V gene. The CDR3 totals 12 residues. CDR3 loop: CASWGTGDTQYF. The DNA of the CDR3 is TGCGCCAGCTGGGGGACAGGGGATACGCAGTATTTT.

The chain joins TRBV5-1 to TRBJ2-1; TRBD2 matches at 10 bases. This CDR3 spans 14 amino acids. Germline-derived CDR1 and CDR2 are SGHRS and YFSETQ. J lost 2 bases, V lost 5 bases, and 1 base had no gene match. In DNA form, the CDR3 reads TGCGCCAGCAGTAGCGGGGGGCCCTACAATGAGCAGTTCTTC. As protein: CASSSGGPYNEQFF. Variable domain in full (rest from reference TRBV5-1 and TRBJ2-1): KAGVTQTPRYLIKTRGQQVTLSCSPISGHRSVSWYQQTPGQGLQFLFEYFSETQRNKGNFPGRFSGRQFSNSRSEMNVSTLELGDSALYLCASSSGGPYNEQFFGPGTRLTVL.

The CDR3 DNA follows: TGCGCCAGCAGCCCTGGACAGGGGGAATATGGCTACACCTTC. Translation gives CASSPGQGEYGYTF. The chain carries TRBV4-1 and TRBJ1-2, with TRBD1 matching over 10 bases. The CDR3 length is 14 residues. J gave up 5 bases and V 4 bases, and 4 bases lay outside the gene matches. Germline V lookup: CDR1 MGHRA, CDR2 YSYEKL.

This clone was recorded a few times. V is TRBV27 and J is TRBJ2-1; D not resolved. Deletions cut 7 bases from V and 7 bases from J, with 8 bases between. This CDR3 contains 11 residues. Germline loops: CDR1 MNHEY, CDR2 SMNVEV (reference sequence). CDR3 DNA: TGTGCCAGCACCCTCCAGAATGAGCAGTTCTTC. Translating it yields CASTLQNEQFF.

The chain combines TRBV9 with TRBJ1-6; unclear D gene. The germline CDR1 and CDR2 sequences are SGDLS and YYNGEE. This CDR3 has 14 residues. The V end lost 4 bases, the J end lost 6 bases, and 11 bases lay between the germline ends. This CDR3 is CASSSAGINSPLHF. For the CDR3, the DNA is TGTGCCAGCAGCTCAGCGGGCATTAATTCACCCCTCCACTTT.

This clone was counted a few times. The chain couples TRBV19 to TRBJ1-5, with TRBD1 identical over 7 bases. Per germline, CDR1 LNHDA and CDR2 SQIVND (reference sequence). The V and J ends lost 6 bases and 4 bases, in that order; junction bases with no gene match: 6. The CDR3 runs 14 residues. Here the CDR3 reads CASSLDRANQPQHF. CDR3 in DNA: TGTGCCAGTAGCCTTGACAGGGCGAATCAGCCCCAGCATTTT.

This rearrangement joins TRBV7-9 to TRBJ1-3; no firm D call. The CDR3 runs 14 residues. Germline V gene sequence: CDR1 SEHNR, CDR2 FQNEAQ (reference sequence). V lost 7 bases and J 3 bases, leaving 13 bases between the germline ends. CDR3 protein: CASITETDGNTIYF. The CDR3 coding sequence is TGTGCCAGCATTACCGAGACGGATGGAAACACCATATATTTT.

The chain couples TRBV12-5 to TRBJ1-6; no firm D call. The CDR3 covers 14 residues. V lost 2 bases to trimming and J lost 9 bases, with 11 bases between them. Germline V CDR1 and CDR2: LGHNT, FRNRAP. The CDR3 sequence: CASGLSLEGSPLHF. The CDR3, as DNA: TGTGCTAGTGGTTTGAGTCTGGAGGGTTCACCCCTCCACTTT.

The chain uses TRBV4-1 and TRBJ1-5; perhaps TRBD1 as D (5 bases). Trimming cost V 4 bases and J 0 bases, with 10 bases left between them. The CDR3 covers 15 residues. Germline assignment: CDR1 MGHRA and CDR2 YSYEKL. The CDR3 spells CASSLQVDSNQPQHF. The CDR3 region has the DNA TGCGCCAGCAGCCTACAGGTAGATAGCAATCAGCCCCAGCATTTT.

Only one count was recorded for this clone. J is TRBJ2-1 and V is TRBV14, with 8 bases matching TRBD1. With 4 bases clipped from V and 8 bases from J, the junction kept 4 bases outside the gene matches. Germline-derived CDR1 and CDR2 are SGHDN and FVKESK. The CDR3 has 13 amino acids. Here the CDR3 reads CASSPGTGHEQFF. The CDR3 DNA is TGTGCCAGCAGCCCGGGGACAGGTCATGAGCAGTTCTTC.

The CDR3 region is CASSLSGLLLEQYF. CDR3 bases: TGTGCCAGCAGTTTATCCGGACTCCTGCTCGAGCAGTACTTC. The rearrangement joins TRBV27 to TRBJ2-7; tentatively, D is TRBD2 (5 bases). The CDR3 consists of 14 residues. Germline CDR1 MNHEY, CDR2 SMNVEV (reference sequence). The ends were cut back, 0 bases at V and 6 bases at J, with 12 bases in the middle.